What follows describes a single T cell receptor (beta chain). Its antigen is currently unknown. This sample is drawn from a study of cytomegalovirus exposure and HLA in healthy donors. Findings and caveats of the study: The study listed approximately 170 cytomegalovirus-associated TCR beta chains.

Trimming removed 5 bases from V and 1 base from J, with 13 bases in between. The germline V gene has CDR1 SGHNT and CDR2 YENEEA. CDR3 length: 15 amino acids. The repertoire was sequenced with immunoSEQ multiplex PCR; TCRdb's copy has only in-frame clones and lacks some. The sample lists 250,000 to 350,000 clones; roughly 90% were seen once. Sequences were obtained from PBMCs. The chain combines TRBV11-3 with TRBJ2-3; D unclear. The sequence was obtained from a woman aged 25 to 39 in good health and CMV-seropositive. The CDR3 nucleotides are TGTGCCAGCAGCCCAAGTGGTGGGGGCACAGATACGCAGTATTTT. Protein product: CASSPSGGGTDTQYF.